The entry below describes one T cell receptor beta chain. This sample was included in a study of control samples from healthy donors and cancer patients. Looked up from germline, CDR1 is MNHEY and CDR2 is SVGAGI. V gave up 5 bases and J gave up 8 bases; unmatched junction bases: 11. There are 14 residues in the CDR3. TCRdb's table, derived via immunoSEQ multiplex PCR, lists solely in-frame clones and lacks some. Found here are about 44,000 clones, 70% of them singletons; the top ten hold 17%. The V call is TRBV6-5, the J call TRBJ1-1; 7 nucleotides line up with TRBD1. The origin of this receptor is a male donor with melanoma. Sequenced: formalin-fixed, paraffin-embedded tissue. The CDR3 loop is CASSRTGRLWEAFF. The CDR3 nucleotides read TGTGCCAGCAGTCGGACAGGCCGCTTGTGGGAAGCTTTCTTT.